This T cell receptor beta chain was sequenced during a study of metastatic and nonmetastatic thyroid tumors (dated by TCRdb to the early 2020s). For context, the study as a whole: Repertoires from peripheral blood and from tumor or nodule tissue samples of malignant and benign thyroid patients were compared.

Study-wide findings and limitations: In both blood and tumor samples, TCR beta diversity was reported to be significantly higher in malignant tumors than in benign nodules.

V loses 8 bases, J loses 10 bases, and the germline ends lie 17 bases apart. Sequences SEHNR (CDR1) and FQNEAQ (CDR2) are obtained from the germline V gene (reference sequence). From the cysteine up to the phenylalanine, the CDR3 has a length of 12 residues. Only CDR3 DNA is held: 36 bases, read in frame from base 1. None of the patients had been given any treatment before thyroid surgery. Patient clinical samples collected from the early 2010s to the late 2010s were retrospectively analysed using T-cell receptor beta sequencing. The sample holds many counts of this clone. Its antigen remains unidentified. Per-base qualities were not stored, and no clone one base away is much larger. The receptor library was made with PCR. Sequencing was carried out with an Illumina HiSeq 4000. High-throughput sequencing was used to profile the TCR beta-chain CDR3 region of every patient. The original methods were these. The researchers built a classifier to tell apart papillary thyroid cancer patients with distant metastasis, based on CDR3 differences among clinicopathological groups. To measure repertoire diversity the researchers used the Shannon index, while the Morisita-Horn index served to gauge how similar the tumor and blood repertoires were. TCRdb ran its own pipeline on the public reads, namely fastp trimming at Q25 and MiXCR clone calling, and kept in-frame beta chains. The V and J calls and clone size are TCRdb's, not the authors'. The sample includes over 15,000 clones, with approximately 23% observed a single time. Roughly 12% of the sample goes to the ten largest clones.

Sequencing was done on a sample of tumor tissue. This receptor chain uses TRBV7-9 and TRBJ1-2; possibly the D gene is TRBD1, per 5 matching bases. The source of this sequence is a female donor with papillary thyroid cancer or a benign thyroid nodule (not recorded which). Some clones in this sample may be carry-over from other donors' samples. The bases are TGTGCCAGCGGCAGATCCAGGGACTCCTACACCTTC. Its product reads: CASGRSRDSYTF.